Listed here are 25 T cell receptor beta chains from one sample, sequenced in a study of cytomegalovirus exposure and HLA in healthy donors. In the PCR, 60 Vbeta and 13 Jbeta primers were used. The data were produced by immunoSEQ multiplex PCR, yet TCRdb's version contains in-frame clones alone and is incomplete. The data contain fewer than 95,000 clones, around 85% of them singletons. The specimen sequenced was PBMCs. These receptors were obtained from a man aged 35 to 55 in good health and CMV-seropositive.

This chain connects TRBV2 to TRBJ1-1, with D uncertain. The germline CDR1 and CDR2 sequences are SNHLY and FYNNEI. This CDR3 contains 14 residues. The V and J ends lost 7 bases and 0 bases respectively, with 12 bases between them. In DNA form, the CDR3 reads TGTGCCAGCATTAAACAGACAATGAACACTGAAGCTTTCTTT. This encodes CASIKQTMNTEAFF.

The chain links TRBV10-3 to TRBJ2-1, with D perhaps matching TRBD1 (6 bases). Trimming cost V 2 bases and J 0 bases, with 14 bases left between them. This CDR3 comprises 17 residues. Germline V CDR1 and CDR2: ENHRY, SYGVKD. CDR3 sequence: CAISERGSGSSYNEQFF. In DNA form, the CDR3 reads TGTGCCATCAGTGAGAGGGGGTCGGGGAGCTCCTACAATGAGCAGTTCTTC.

The genes are TRBV7-8 and TRBJ2-7; TRBD2 matches 11 bases. With 3 bases clipped from V and 0 bases from J, the junction kept 1 base outside the gene matches. CDR1 and CDR2 (germline): SGHVS, FQNEAQ. The CDR3 spans 15 residues. The CDR3 nucleotides are TGTGCCAGCAGCTTCACTAGCGGGAGCTCCTACGAGCAGTACTTC. Translated: CASSFTSGSSYEQYF.

This chain links TRBV15 with TRBJ1-2; TRBD1 matches at 7 bases. Germline lookup yields CDR1 LNHNV and CDR2 YYDKDF (reference sequence). The J segment lost 8 bases and the V segment lost 2 bases, leaving 5 bases of the junction unmatched. This CDR3 region has 13 residues. This CDR3 reads CATSRLQGHGYTF. For the CDR3, the DNA is TGTGCCACCAGCAGACTACAGGGGCACGGCTACACCTTC.

The chain couples TRBV6-6 to TRBJ2-7; 11 bases are shared with TRBD1. V lost 6 bases to trimming and J lost 0 bases; unmatched junction nucleotides: 7. Germline loops: CDR1 MNHNY, CDR2 SVGAGI (reference sequence). This CDR3 has 16 residues. CDR3 in amino acids: CASSPKGTGGSYEQYF. The CDR3 DNA is TGTGCCAGCAGCCCAAAAGGGACAGGGGGCTCCTACGAGCAGTACTTC.

V is TRBV21-1 and J is TRBJ1-1; TRBD1 reflects the table's D call only, with no check against the DNA. TRBV21-1 is a recognized pseudogene. The CDR3 sequence is 16 residues long. The CDR3 here is CASSTDRGDRDTEAFF. CDR3 DNA: TGTGCCAGCAGCACGGACAGGGGAGATCGGGACACTGAAGCTTTCTTT.

CDR3 sequence: CASSPQQGARETQYF. In DNA, the CDR3 is TGTGCCAGCAGCCCGCAACAGGGGGCCCGGGAGACCCAGTACTTC. The chain is built from TRBV7-3 and TRBJ2-5; 9 bases line up with TRBD1. Unmatched junction bases numbered 9, after V lost 5 bases and J lost 5 bases. The CDR3 runs 15 residues. Germline V CDR1 and CDR2: SGHTA, FQGTGA.

The chain recombines TRBV7-3 with TRBJ2-3; D ambiguous. Germline loops: CDR1 SGHTA, CDR2 FQGTGA. CDR3 length: 14 residues. Trimming stripped 4 bases from V and 1 base from J, with 9 bases between. CDR3 coding DNA: TGTGCCAGCAGCTCGGATGCGGGCACAGATACGCAGTATTTT. Protein: CASSSDAGTDTQYF.

The chain carries TRBV12-5 and TRBJ2-1; D call uncertain. The CDR3 spans 12 residues. Looked up from germline, CDR1 is LGHNT and CDR2 is FRNRAP. Trimming pared 0 bases from V and 9 bases from J, leaving 6 bases between. DNA of the CDR3: TGTGCTAGTGGTTTGGTCATCCCTGAGCAGTTCTTC. Residues: CASGLVIPEQFF.

The gene calls are TRBV14 and TRBJ1-2, with 7 positions matching TRBD1. The V segment lost 4 bases and the J segment 6 bases; nucleotides outside the gene matches: 11. Germline CDR1 reads SGHDN; CDR2 reads FVKESK. This CDR3 contains 15 residues. The CDR3 here is CASSLSRDREDGYTF. In DNA form, the CDR3 reads TGTGCCAGCAGCCTAAGCCGCGACAGGGAGGATGGCTACACCTTC.

V gene TRBV4-2 combines with J gene TRBJ2-3; TRBD1 agrees at 7 bases. After removal of 3 bases from V and 3 bases from J, the junction contained 9 bases not matched to a gene. This CDR3 has 16 amino acids. Germline CDR1 is LGHNA and CDR2 is YNFKEQ. CDR3 DNA: TGTGCCAGCAGCCAGGTTACAGGGGATCGGACAGATACGCAGTATTTT. It specifies CASSQVTGDRTDTQYF.

The chain uses TRBV6-1 and TRBJ1-4; D gene ambiguous. Deletions cut 8 bases from V and 3 bases from J, with 10 bases between. The CDR3 loop spans 13 amino acids. From germline, CDR1 is MNHNS and CDR2 SASEGT. The CDR3 bases are TGTGCCAGCGGAGGGTTGGCTAATGAAAAACTGTTTTTT. It codes for CASGGLANEKLFF.

This clone was detected once. The chain carries TRBV5-1 and TRBJ2-5; D might be TRBD2 (6 bases). Per germline, CDR1 SGHRS and CDR2 YFSETQ. CDR3 length: 17 amino acids. With 3 bases removed from V and 0 bases from J, the gap between germline ends came to 18 bases. The CDR3, as DNA: TGCGCCAGCAGCTCCGGGTCGCGTATAGCGGACCAAGAGACCCAGTACTTC. Its translation is CASSSGSRIADQETQYF.

The chain has TRBV6-1 and TRBJ2-3; possibly TRBD2 for D (5 bases). The V and J ends lost 1 base and 2 bases respectively, with 10 bases between them. Germline V gives CDR1 MNHNS, CDR2 SASEGT. There are 15 residues in the CDR3. CDR3 nucleotide sequence: TGTGCCAGCAGTGAAGGTGGCGGGTCCACAGATACGCAGTATTTT. Translation gives CASSEGGGSTDTQYF.

This clone came up a few times. The chain carries TRBV6-1 and TRBJ2-7; D perhaps matches TRBD2 (7 bases). V was clipped by 6 bases and J by 3 bases, with 15 bases between them. Germline CDR1 MNHNS, CDR2 SASEGT. CDR3 size: 14 residues. DNA for the CDR3: TGTGCCAGCAGCGCGGGGGACACGCTCTACGAGCAGTACTTC. Amino acid sequence: CASSAGDTLYEQYF.

This chain connects TRBV4-1 to TRBJ1-4, with D tentatively TRBD1 (5 bases). Germline values: CDR1 MGHRA, CDR2 YSYEKL. Trimming removed 0 bases from V and 10 bases from J, with 9 bases in between. There are 13 residues in the CDR3. CDR3 sequence (DNA): TGCGCCAGCAGCCAAGACCAGGGAGGAAAACTGTTTTTT. It yields the protein CASSQDQGGKLFF.

This chain links TRBV7-9 with TRBJ1-1, with D perhaps TRBD1 (6 bases). Germline CDR1 is SEHNR and CDR2 is FQNEAQ (reference sequence). Trimming cost V 1 base and J 2 bases, with 8 bases left between them. The CDR3 has 14 residues. The CDR3 region is CASSLGQENTEAFF. The CDR3 DNA reads TGTGCCAGCAGCTTAGGACAGGAAAACACTGAAGCTTTCTTT.

The gene calls are TRBV7-9 and TRBJ2-1, with TRBD1 as a possible D gene (6 bases). Trimming removed 4 bases at V and 7 bases at J, with 11 bases between. Germline V gives CDR1 SEHNR, CDR2 FQNEAQ (reference sequence). The CDR3 contains 13 residues. The CDR3 bases are TGTGCCAGCAGCTATTTACAGGGTAATGAGCAGTTCTTC. This codes for CASSYLQGNEQFF. Full variable domain (missing parts from reference TRBV7-9 and TRBJ2-1): DTGVSQNPRHKITKRGQNVTFRCDPISEHNRLYWYRQTLGQGPEFLTYFQNEAQLEKSRLLSDRFSAERPKGSFSTLEIQRTEQGDSAMYLCASSYLQGNEQFFGPGTRLTVL.

The rearrangement links TRBV28 to TRBJ2-7; D is undetermined. Trimming pared 2 bases from V and 7 bases from J, leaving 9 bases between. CDR1 is MDHEN, CDR2 SYDVKM, per germline. This CDR3 comprises 12 residues. CDR3 sequence: CASSLLTEEQYF. The CDR3 DNA is TGTGCCAGCAGTTTACTGACGGAGGAGCAGTACTTC.

The V call is TRBV14, the J call TRBJ2-3; 9 bases map to TRBD2. CDR1 is SGHDN and CDR2 is FVKESK in the germline V gene. The CDR3 is 17 amino acids. V lost 0 bases to trimming and J lost 8 bases; unmatched junction nucleotides: 12. The CDR3 DNA follows: TGTGCCAGCAGCCAAGATTCCCCCAGCGGGGGGCGTAGTACGCAGTATTTT. Translation gives CASSQDSPSGGRSTQYF.

This clone was seen just once. The genes are TRBV5-1 and TRBJ2-3; maybe TRBD2 (7 bases). Trimming stripped 4 bases from V and 5 bases from J, with 14 bases between. CDR1 and CDR2 (germline): SGHRS, YFSETQ. CDR3 length: 14 residues. Here the CDR3 DNA reads TGCGCCAGCAGCCGAGGGGGGGGGCAAGATACGCAGTATTTT. It translates to CASSRGGGQDTQYF.

This rearrangement joins TRBV18 to TRBJ1-1, with 8 positions matching TRBD1. The CDR3 contains 15 residues. Germline V gene sequence: CDR1 KGHSH, CDR2 LQKENI. The junction had 9 bases not matched to a gene; V was cut back by 5 bases and J by 4 bases. The CDR3 nucleotides are TGTGCCAGCTCATTCCGACAGGGGAGGGGCACTGAAGCTTTCTTT. It yields the protein CASSFRQGRGTEAFF.

The chain has TRBV7-2 and TRBJ2-2; D not certain. The CDR3 is 15 amino acids. The V end lost 3 bases, the J end lost 5 bases, and 13 bases lay between the germline ends. Germline CDR1 SGHTA, CDR2 FQGNSA. In nucleotides, the CDR3 is TGTGCCAGCAGCTTGACCCTAACGGAGACCGGGGAGCTGTTTTTT. Translated, it gives CASSLTLTETGELFF.

The chain carries TRBV19 and TRBJ1-5, with 8 nucleotides matching TRBD1. Trimming cost V 4 bases and J 2 bases; bases outside gene matches: 7. The germline CDR1 and CDR2 sequences are LNHDA and SQIVND (reference sequence). This CDR3 contains 16 residues. The CDR3 DNA reads TGTGCCAGTAGTACCACAGGGGGTGTTGGCAATCAGCCCCAGCATTTT. It yields the protein CASSTTGGVGNQPQHF.

This sequence joins TRBV7-6 and TRBJ2-5; maybe TRBD2 (6 bases). Near its end, the DNA agrees better with TRBJ2-7, so the J call may be wrong. Germline CDR1 SGHVS, CDR2 FNYEAQ. The CDR3 totals 15 residues. CDR3 bases: TGTGCCAGCAGCCGCGTGGGAAGCGGGTTCTACGAGCAGTACTTC. Amino acids: CASSRVGSGFYEQYF.